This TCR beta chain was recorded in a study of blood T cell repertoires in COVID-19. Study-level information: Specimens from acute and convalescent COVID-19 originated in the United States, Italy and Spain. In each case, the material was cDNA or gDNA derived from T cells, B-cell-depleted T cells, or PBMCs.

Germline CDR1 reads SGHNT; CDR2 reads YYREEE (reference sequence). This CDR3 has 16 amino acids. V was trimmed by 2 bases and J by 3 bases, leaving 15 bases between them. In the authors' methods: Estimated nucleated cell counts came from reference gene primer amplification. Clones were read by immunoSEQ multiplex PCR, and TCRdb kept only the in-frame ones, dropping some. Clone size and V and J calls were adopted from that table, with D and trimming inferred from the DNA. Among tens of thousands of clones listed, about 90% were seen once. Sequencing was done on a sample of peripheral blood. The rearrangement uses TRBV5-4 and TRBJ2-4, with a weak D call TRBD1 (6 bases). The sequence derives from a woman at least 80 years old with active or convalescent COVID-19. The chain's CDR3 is CASSLVVRGYKNIQYF. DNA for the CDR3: TGTGCCAGCAGCTTAGTTGTGAGGGGGTACAAAAACATTCAGTACTTC.